These 14 T cell receptor beta chains originate from one sample sequenced in a study of cytomegalovirus exposure and HLA in healthy donors. Vbeta (60) and Jbeta (13) primers were used in the PCR. Clones were sequenced by immunoSEQ multiplex PCR, and TCRdb holds only the in-frame ones, with some missing. Counted here are fewer than 130,000 clones, 79% occurring once; the ten biggest clones make up approximately 5.6%. The sequenced material came from PBMCs. These receptors all come from a man aged 25 to 45 in good health and CMV-seropositive.

This chain joins TRBV6-1 and TRBJ1-2; TRBD1 is a possible D gene (6 bases). Germline V lookup: CDR1 MNHNS, CDR2 SASEGT. Trimming stripped 3 bases from V and 9 bases from J, with 14 bases between. CDR3 size: 13 residues. The CDR3 sequence: CASSDDTGNRYTF. CDR3 in DNA: TGTGCCAGCAGTGACGACACAGGGAACCGCTACACCTTC.

Only a few counts were recorded for this clone. V is TRBV4-1 and J is TRBJ1-5, with 10 nucleotides matching TRBD1. The CDR3 runs to 17 residues. After removal of 0 bases from V and 5 bases from J, the junction contained 7 bases not matched to a gene. Germline V gene data show CDR1 as MGHRA and CDR2 as YSYEKL. CDR3 sequence: CASSQDPTGGTDQPQHF. CDR3 in DNA: TGCGCCAGCAGCCAAGACCCGACAGGGGGCACCGATCAGCCCCAGCATTTT.

This clone has a single count. In DNA, the CDR3 is TGTGCCAGCAGTGAAGGGGGCGAGCAGCCCCAGCATTTT. It yields the protein CASSEGGEQPQHF. The chain recombines TRBV2 with TRBJ1-5; D perhaps matches TRBD1 (5 bases). The length of the CDR3 is 13 residues. Germline values: CDR1 SNHLY, CDR2 FYNNEI. The ends were cut back, 1 base at V and 7 bases at J, with 8 bases in the middle.

The rearrangement joins TRBV2 to TRBJ1-2; perhaps TRBD1 as D (6 bases). The germline V gene encodes CDR1 SNHLY and CDR2 FYNNEI. The CDR3 sequence is 15 residues long. V gave up 3 bases and J gave up 8 bases, with 19 bases separating them. The CDR3 sequence: CASSEEQGTTQGYTF. The CDR3 DNA reads TGTGCCAGCAGTGAGGAACAGGGAACAACTCAGGGCTACACCTTC.

The chain has TRBV5-1 and TRBJ2-3; TRBD1 agrees at 9 bases. The germline CDR1 and CDR2 sequences are SGHRS and YFSETQ. CDR3 size: 14 residues. After removal of 0 bases from V and 6 bases from J, the junction contained 2 bases not matched to a gene. The CDR3 spells CASSLGDRGDTQYF. In DNA, the CDR3 is TGCGCCAGCAGCTTGGGCGACAGGGGGGATACGCAGTATTTT.

The CDR3 DNA reads TGTGCCAGCAGCGTAGGCGGGGCCTCTGGTCGTGAGCAGTTCTTC. The encoded protein is CASSVGGASGREQFF. V usage is TRBV9 and J usage is TRBJ2-1; possible D gene TRBD2, 6 bases. In germline, CDR1 is SGDLS, CDR2 YYNGEE. The CDR3 has 15 residues. Trimming pared 0 bases from V and 9 bases from J, leaving 16 bases between.

There are a few counts of this clone. Sequence at one end of the junction differs from germline and may be a read error. The chain has TRBV23-1 and TRBJ2-7, with D perhaps TRBD1 (6 bases). TRBV23-1 belongs to the ORF category, with a function that is uncertain. The CDR3 totals 9 residues. The CDR3 region is CASSRDNCF. The DNA for the CDR3 is TGCGCCAGCAGCAGGGACAATTGCTTC.

The V gene is TRBV2, the J gene TRBJ1-6; D is unresolved. Trimming removed 2 bases at V and 0 bases at J, with 8 bases between. Per germline, CDR1 SNHLY and CDR2 FYNNEI. This CDR3 region has 16 residues. In DNA form, the CDR3 reads TGTGCCAGCAGTGAATACGAGAGCTCCTATAATTCACCCCTCCACTTT. Translated: CASSEYESSYNSPLHF.

This CDR3 reads CASSLGRGTYNEQFF. CDR3 in DNA: TGTGCCAGCAGCTTAGGCAGGGGGACCTACAATGAGCAGTTCTTC. This chain connects TRBV7-3 to TRBJ2-1, with 7 positions matching TRBD1. With V trimmed by 2 bases and J by 2 bases, 3 bases remained unmatched. The CDR3 has 15 amino acids. Germline-derived CDR1 and CDR2 are SGHTA and FQGTGA. Together with reference TRBV7-3 and TRBJ2-1, the CDR3 gives the full variable domain: GAGVSQTPSNKVTEKGKYVELRCDPISGHTALYWYRQSLGQGPEFLIYFQGTGAADDSGLPNDRFFAVRPEGSVSTLKIQRTERGDSAVYLCASSLGRGTYNEQFFGPGTRLTVL.

This clone was seen a few times. The chain has TRBV5-1 and TRBJ1-3, with 8 bases that match TRBD1. The CDR3 is made up of 15 amino acids. Germline V gene data show CDR1 as SGHRS and CDR2 as YFSETQ. V shed 5 bases, J shed 3 bases, and the junction held 7 bases outside the gene matches. CDR3 in amino acids: CASSHVQGGGNTIYF. The CDR3 DNA sequence: TGCGCCAGCAGTCACGTACAGGGGGGTGGAAACACCATATATTTT.

The V and J genes are TRBV5-1 and TRBJ1-1; possibly TRBD1 for D (5 bases). V dropped 4 bases and J dropped 4 bases, with 17 bases sitting between them. Per germline, CDR1 SGHRS and CDR2 YFSETQ. The CDR3 has 15 residues. The CDR3 reads CASSLNWGEATEAFF. CDR3 in DNA: TGCGCCAGCAGCCTAAACTGGGGGGAGGCCACTGAAGCTTTCTTT.

The CDR3: CASSQEGQGGDGYTF. DNA for the CDR3: TGCGCCAGCAGCCAAGAGGGACAGGGAGGCGATGGCTACACCTTC. V gene TRBV4-1 combines with J gene TRBJ1-2, with TRBD1 identical over 9 bases. Unmatched junction bases numbered 5, after V lost 0 bases and J lost 6 bases. Looked up from germline, CDR1 is MGHRA and CDR2 is YSYEKL. CDR3 size: 15 residues.

CDR3 bases: TGTGCCAGCACCCACCGAGGGGGGACAGGGGAACCCGGGGAGCTGTTTTTT. Its protein is CASTHRGGTGEPGELFF. The chain uses TRBV25-1 and TRBJ2-2; 10 bases match TRBD1. There are 17 residues in the CDR3. V lost 7 bases, J lost 6 bases, and 14 bases stayed unmatched. Per the germline V gene, CDR1 is MGHDK and CDR2 is SYGVNS.

The chain joins TRBV5-5 to TRBJ2-7; 9 bases agree with TRBD1. The V gene's germline CDR1 is SGHKS and CDR2 YYEKEE (reference sequence). The CDR3 is made up of 15 amino acids. V gave up 6 bases and J gave up 6 bases; unmatched junction bases: 13. CDR3 sequence (DNA): TGTGCCAGCACACCCGGGGGGCACAGGGGGCGCGAGCAGTACTTC. Translated: CASTPGGHRGREQYF.